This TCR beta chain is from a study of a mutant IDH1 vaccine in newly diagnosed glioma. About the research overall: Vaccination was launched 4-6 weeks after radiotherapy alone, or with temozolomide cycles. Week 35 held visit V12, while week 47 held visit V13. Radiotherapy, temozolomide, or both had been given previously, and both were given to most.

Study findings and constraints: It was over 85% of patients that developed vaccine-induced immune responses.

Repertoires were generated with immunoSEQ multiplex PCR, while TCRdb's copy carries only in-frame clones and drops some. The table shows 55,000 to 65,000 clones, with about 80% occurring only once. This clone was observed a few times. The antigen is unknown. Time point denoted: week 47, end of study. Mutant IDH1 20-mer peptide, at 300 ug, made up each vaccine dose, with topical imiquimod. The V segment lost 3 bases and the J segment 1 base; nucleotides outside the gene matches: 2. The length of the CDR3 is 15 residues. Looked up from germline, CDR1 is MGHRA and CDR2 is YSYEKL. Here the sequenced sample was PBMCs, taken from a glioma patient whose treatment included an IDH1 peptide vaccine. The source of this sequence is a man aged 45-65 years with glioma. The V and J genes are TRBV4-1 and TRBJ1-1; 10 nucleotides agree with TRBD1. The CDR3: CASSQRTGGNTEAFF. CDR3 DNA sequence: TGCGCCAGCAGCCAGAGGACAGGGGGGAACACTGAAGCTTTCTTT.